These 17 T cell receptor beta chains came from one sample sequenced in a study of cytomegalovirus exposure and HLA in healthy donors. Both 60 Vbeta primers and 13 Jbeta primers went into the PCR. Some clones are missing from TCRdb's copy, which holds only in-frame ones; the method was immunoSEQ multiplex PCR. The data hold about 160,000 clones, with about 80% observed a single time. Source material: PBMCs. The receptors come from a woman aged 45-60 years in good health and CMV-seropositive.

The CDR3 DNA reads as TGTGCCATCAGTGACAGGGACACTGAAGCTTTCTTT. It codes for CAISDRDTEAFF. The chain is built from TRBV10-3 and TRBJ1-1, with TRBD1 as a possible D gene (5 bases). The germline CDR1 and CDR2 sequences are ENHRY and SYGVKD. The CDR3 spans 12 residues. V was clipped by 3 bases and J by 3 bases, with 5 bases between them.

This clone has more than one count but fewer than ten. The chain has TRBV28 and TRBJ1-6; a weak D match, TRBD1 (5 bases). The CDR3 covers 12 residues. Germline CDR1 reads MDHEN; CDR2 reads SYDVKM. The V end lost 8 bases, the J end lost 14 bases, and 16 bases lay between the germline ends. The CDR3 here is CASVGGLETLHF. Here the CDR3 DNA reads TGTGCCAGCGTGGGGGGGTTAGAAACCCTCCACTTT.

This clone was seen only once. V and J are TRBV4-2 and TRBJ2-3; possible D gene TRBD2, 6 bases. The germline V gene has CDR1 LGHNA and CDR2 YNFKEQ. The V and J ends lost 5 bases and 9 bases respectively, with 21 bases between them. This CDR3 has 15 amino acids. The DNA of the CDR3 is TGTGCCAGCAGCTCGATCGGCAGGGAGGTATTCACGCAGTATTTT. Its protein is CASSSIGREVFTQYF.

The chain is built from TRBV2 and TRBJ2-2; unclear D gene. CDR1 is SNHLY and CDR2 is FYNNEI in the germline V gene. The CDR3 length is 13 residues. V was shortened by 6 bases and J by 5 bases, with 10 bases between the two germline ends. The CDR3 is CASSITPTGELFF. The CDR3 region has the DNA TGTGCCAGCAGCATTACACCGACCGGGGAGCTGTTTTTT. Looking up the rest from reference TRBV2 and TRBJ2-2 gives the full variable domain: EPEVTQTPSHQVTQMGQEVILRCVPISNHLYFYWYRQILGQKVEFLVSFYNNEISEKSEIFDDQFSVERPDGSNFTLKIRSTKLEDSAMYFCASSITPTGELFFGEGSRLTVL.

The CDR3 DNA reads TGTGCCAGTAGGAGTCCCGGGTCTGGAAACACCATATATTTT. It codes for CASRSPGSGNTIYF. The rearrangement joins TRBV19 to TRBJ1-3; no clear D gene. Germline V gives CDR1 LNHDA, CDR2 SQIVND (reference sequence). Trimming removed 6 bases from V and 1 base from J, with 10 bases in between. The CDR3 is 14 residues long.

This chain links TRBV7-2 with TRBJ2-2, with 8 bases identical to TRBD1. This CDR3 has 13 amino acids. Germline V gene data show CDR1 as SGHTA and CDR2 as FQGNSA. V shed 4 bases, J shed 6 bases, and the junction held 1 base outside the gene matches. Here the CDR3 reads CASSSQGAGELFF. CDR3 nucleotide sequence: TGTGCCAGCAGCTCACAGGGGGCCGGGGAGCTGTTTTTT.

The rearrangement links TRBV4-3 to TRBJ2-7; 7 bases fit TRBD1. The CDR3 covers 13 residues. After removal of 3 bases from V and 1 base from J, the junction contained 0 bases not matched to a gene. Germline CDR1 LGHNA, CDR2 YSLEER. CDR3 residues: CASSQTGSYEQYF. The CDR3 DNA is TGCGCCAGCAGCCAGACAGGGTCCTACGAGCAGTACTTC.

The chain employs TRBV2 and TRBJ1-2; D uncertain. Trimming removed 1 base at V and 4 bases at J, with 10 bases between. The CDR3 length is 14 residues. Germline loops: CDR1 SNHLY, CDR2 FYNNEI. Here the CDR3 reads CASSEGSVGYGYTF. CDR3 in DNA: TGTGCCAGCAGTGAAGGTTCCGTCGGCTATGGCTACACCTTC.

The V gene is TRBV13, the J gene TRBJ2-1; 12 bases agree with TRBD1. Germline CDR1 PRHDT, CDR2 FYEKMQ (reference sequence). Trimming cost V 4 bases and J 8 bases; bases outside gene matches: 3. This CDR3 has 14 residues. CDR3 sequence (DNA): TGTGCCAGCAGCTCAGGGACAGGGGGCGATGAGCAGTTCTTC. It specifies CASSSGTGGDEQFF.

The chain recombines TRBV9 with TRBJ2-7, with 9 bases fitting TRBD2. The CDR3 consists of 14 residues. The trim removed 4 bases at V and 9 bases at J, leaving 11 bases unmatched. CDR1 is SGDLS and CDR2 is YYNGEE in the germline V gene. For the CDR3, the DNA is TGTGCCAGCAGCACTTCCGGGACTAGCTGGAGGCAGTACTTC. Translating it yields CASSTSGTSWRQYF.

This sequence joins TRBV5-1 and TRBJ1-1; D gene ambiguous. Per germline, CDR1 SGHRS and CDR2 YFSETQ. Trimming took 5 bases from V and 7 from J, leaving 18 bases between them. This CDR3 is 14 amino acids long. For the CDR3, the DNA is TGCGCCAGCAGGAGGGAGTGGGTTACGGGTGAAGCTTTCTTT. It translates to CASRREWVTGEAFF.

This clone was counted once. The V call is TRBV10-3, the J call TRBJ2-3, with TRBD2 matching over 11 bases. CDR3 size: 19 residues. Germline V gives CDR1 ENHRY, CDR2 SYGVKD. V shed 4 bases, J shed 0 bases, and the junction held 12 bases outside the gene matches. In nucleotides, the CDR3 is TGTGCCATCAGTGGATCCGGGACTAGCGGCATGGCTAGCACAGATACGCAGTATTTT. Amino acids: CAISGSGTSGMASTDTQYF.

V and J are TRBV5-4 and TRBJ1-2; D ambiguous. Per germline, CDR1 SGHNT and CDR2 YYREEE (reference sequence). Trimming shortened V by 0 bases and J by 8 bases, and 17 bases separated the two germline ends. The CDR3 runs to 15 residues. The CDR3 loop is CASSLGGSPTGGYTF. For the CDR3, the DNA is TGTGCCAGCAGCTTGGGAGGGAGCCCGACTGGGGGCTACACCTTC.

The J gene is TRBJ2-5, the V gene TRBV28; D perhaps matches TRBD1 (6 bases). The ends were cut back, 3 bases at V and 4 bases at J, with 21 bases in the middle. The CDR3 totals 17 residues. Germline V lookup: CDR1 MDHEN, CDR2 SYDVKM. CDR3: CASSFSWGRDLIETQYF. The CDR3 bases are TGTGCCAGCAGTTTTAGTTGGGGGCGCGATTTGATAGAGACCCAGTACTTC.

In its sample, this clone was seen a few times. The chain links TRBV27 to TRBJ1-1; 8 bases line up with TRBD1. The CDR3 covers 14 residues. The V segment lost 5 bases and the J segment 2 bases; nucleotides outside the gene matches: 4. Germline lookup yields CDR1 MNHEY and CDR2 SMNVEV (reference sequence). CDR3 DNA sequence: TGTGCCAGCAGTCCGGACAGGGCCAACACTGAAGCTTTCTTT. Translation: CASSPDRANTEAFF.

The chain has TRBV4-1 and TRBJ2-6, with a weak D call TRBD1 (5 bases). CDR3 size: 16 residues. V gave up 0 bases and J gave up 10 bases, with 16 bases separating them. Germline V gene lookup returns CDR1 MGHRA and CDR2 YSYEKL. CDR3 amino acids: CASSQDDSPLGNVLTF. CDR3 nucleotides: TGCGCCAGCAGCCAAGATGACAGCCCCCTGGGTAACGTCCTGACTTTC.

This clone appeared once. The rearrangement joins TRBV4-2 to TRBJ2-7; 14 bases are a match to TRBD2. V trimming: 4 bases; J trimming: 7 bases; junction bases outside the gene matches: 6. From germline, CDR1 is LGHNA and CDR2 YNFKEQ. This CDR3 spans 15 amino acids. The CDR3 is CASSPTSGRAKEQYF. The CDR3 coding sequence is TGTGCCAGCAGCCCGACTAGCGGGAGGGCCAAAGAGCAGTACTTC.